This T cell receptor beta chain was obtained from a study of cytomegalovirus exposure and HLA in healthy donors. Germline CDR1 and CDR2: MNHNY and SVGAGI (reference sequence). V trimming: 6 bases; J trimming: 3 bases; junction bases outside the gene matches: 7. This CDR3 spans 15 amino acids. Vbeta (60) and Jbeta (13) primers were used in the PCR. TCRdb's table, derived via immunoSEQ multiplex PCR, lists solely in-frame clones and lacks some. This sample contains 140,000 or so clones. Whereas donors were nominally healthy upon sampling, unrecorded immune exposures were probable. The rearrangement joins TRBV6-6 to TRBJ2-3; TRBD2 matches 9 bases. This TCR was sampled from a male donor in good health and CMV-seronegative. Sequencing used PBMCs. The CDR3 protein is CASSRGGAGTDTQYF. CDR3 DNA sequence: TGTGCCAGCAGCCGCGGGGGGGCGGGGACAGATACGCAGTATTTT.